This TCR beta chain was identified in a study of shared clonotypes between healthy human individuals. TCRdb's copy holds only in-frame clones and misses some; the assay was immunoSEQ multiplex PCR. The data show over a million clones, more than 95% seen once. The healthy adult donors were HIV-negative and reported no recent acute infections or vaccinations. Germline V gene data show CDR1 as SGHRS and CDR2 as YFSETQ. Trimming removed 0 bases at V and 1 base at J, with 10 bases between. The CDR3 contains 16 residues. The sequenced sample consisted of naive CD4+ T cells sorted from blood. Subset here: CD45RA+ positively selected. The gene calls are TRBV5-1 and TRBJ2-2, with a possible D match to TRBD2 (5 bases). The source is a man aged 25-45 years in good health. CDR3 loop: CASSLAVARNTGELFF. Written as DNA, the CDR3 is TGCGCCAGCAGCTTGGCCGTAGCGAGGAACACCGGGGAGCTGTTTTTT.